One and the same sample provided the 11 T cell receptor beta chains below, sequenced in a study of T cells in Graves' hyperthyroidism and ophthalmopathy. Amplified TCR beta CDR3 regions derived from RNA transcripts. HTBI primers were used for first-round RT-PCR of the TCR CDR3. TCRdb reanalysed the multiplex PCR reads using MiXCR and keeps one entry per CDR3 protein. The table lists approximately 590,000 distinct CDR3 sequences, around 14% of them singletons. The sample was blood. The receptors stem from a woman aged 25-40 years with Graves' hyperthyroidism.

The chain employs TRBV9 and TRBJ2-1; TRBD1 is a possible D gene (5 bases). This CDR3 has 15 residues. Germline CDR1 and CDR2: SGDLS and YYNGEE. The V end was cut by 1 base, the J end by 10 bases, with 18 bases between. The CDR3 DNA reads TGTGCCAGCAGCGTAAGAGGAACAGGTTCGACAGAGCAGTTCTTC. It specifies CASSVRGTGSTEQFF.

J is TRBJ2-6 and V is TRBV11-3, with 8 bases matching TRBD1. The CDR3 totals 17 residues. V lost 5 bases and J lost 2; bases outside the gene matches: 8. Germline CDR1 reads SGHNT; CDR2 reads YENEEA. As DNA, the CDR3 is TGTGCCAGCAGCCGCGGACAGGGAAAGGCTGGGGCCAACGTCCTGACTTTC. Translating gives CASSRGQGKAGANVLTF.

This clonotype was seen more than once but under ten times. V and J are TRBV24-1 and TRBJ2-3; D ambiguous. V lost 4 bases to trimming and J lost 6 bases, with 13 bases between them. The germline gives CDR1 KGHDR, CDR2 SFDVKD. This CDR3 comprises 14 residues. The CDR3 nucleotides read TGTGCCACCAGTGACTCTCCCGACTCGGATACGCAGTATTTT. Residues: CATSDSPDSDTQYF.

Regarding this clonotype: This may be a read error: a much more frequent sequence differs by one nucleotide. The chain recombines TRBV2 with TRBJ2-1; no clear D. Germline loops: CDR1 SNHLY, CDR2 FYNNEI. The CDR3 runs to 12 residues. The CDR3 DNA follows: TGTGCCAGCAGTGAAACCGACAATGGGCAGTTCTTC. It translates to CASSETDNGQFF.

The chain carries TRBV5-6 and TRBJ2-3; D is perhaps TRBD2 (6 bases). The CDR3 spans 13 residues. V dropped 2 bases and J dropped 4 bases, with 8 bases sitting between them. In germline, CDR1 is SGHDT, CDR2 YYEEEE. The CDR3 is CASSFGGADTQYF. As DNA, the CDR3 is TGTGCCAGCAGCTTCGGGGGTGCAGATACGCAGTATTTT.

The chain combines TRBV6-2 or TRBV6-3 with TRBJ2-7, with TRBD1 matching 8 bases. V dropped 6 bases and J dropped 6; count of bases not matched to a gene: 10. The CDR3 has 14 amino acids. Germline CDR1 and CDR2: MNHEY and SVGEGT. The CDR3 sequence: CASRRAGGPSEQYF. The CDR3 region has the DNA TGTGCCAGCAGGAGGGCAGGGGGCCCGAGCGAGCAGTACTTC.

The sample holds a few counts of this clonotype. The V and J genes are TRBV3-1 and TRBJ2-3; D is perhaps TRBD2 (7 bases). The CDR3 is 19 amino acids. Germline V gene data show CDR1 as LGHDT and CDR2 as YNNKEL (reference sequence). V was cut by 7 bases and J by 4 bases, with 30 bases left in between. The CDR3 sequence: CASTRRGGPSGGPADTQYF. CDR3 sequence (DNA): TGTGCCAGCACGCGCCGAGGGGGGCCTAGCGGAGGGCCGGCAGATACGCAGTATTTT.

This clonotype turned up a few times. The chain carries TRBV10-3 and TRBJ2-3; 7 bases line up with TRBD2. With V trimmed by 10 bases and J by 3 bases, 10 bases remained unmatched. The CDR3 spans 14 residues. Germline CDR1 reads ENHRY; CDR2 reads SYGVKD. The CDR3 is CATGGLAETDTQYF. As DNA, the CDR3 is TGTGCCACCGGGGGGTTAGCGGAAACAGATACGCAGTATTTT.

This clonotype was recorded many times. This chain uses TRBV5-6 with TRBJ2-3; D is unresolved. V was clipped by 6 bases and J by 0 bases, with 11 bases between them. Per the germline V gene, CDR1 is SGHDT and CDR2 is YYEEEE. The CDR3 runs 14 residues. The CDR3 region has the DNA TGTGCCAGCACCTTCTACCGTAGCACAGATACGCAGTATTTT. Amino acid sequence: CASTFYRSTDTQYF.

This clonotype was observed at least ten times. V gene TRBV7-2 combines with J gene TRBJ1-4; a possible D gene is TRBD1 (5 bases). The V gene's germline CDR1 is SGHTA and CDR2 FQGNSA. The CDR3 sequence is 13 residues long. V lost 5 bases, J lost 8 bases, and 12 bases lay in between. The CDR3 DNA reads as TGTGCCAGCAGCCCCGGGGGAGGAGAAAAACTGTTTTTT. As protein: CASSPGGGEKLFF.

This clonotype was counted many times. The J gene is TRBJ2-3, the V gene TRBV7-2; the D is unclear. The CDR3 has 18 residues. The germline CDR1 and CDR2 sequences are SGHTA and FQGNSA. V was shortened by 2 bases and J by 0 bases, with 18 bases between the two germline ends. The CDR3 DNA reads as TGTGCCAGCAGCTTATGGGCGGTAACGGAATTTAGCACAGATACGCAGTATTTT. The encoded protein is CASSLWAVTEFSTDTQYF.